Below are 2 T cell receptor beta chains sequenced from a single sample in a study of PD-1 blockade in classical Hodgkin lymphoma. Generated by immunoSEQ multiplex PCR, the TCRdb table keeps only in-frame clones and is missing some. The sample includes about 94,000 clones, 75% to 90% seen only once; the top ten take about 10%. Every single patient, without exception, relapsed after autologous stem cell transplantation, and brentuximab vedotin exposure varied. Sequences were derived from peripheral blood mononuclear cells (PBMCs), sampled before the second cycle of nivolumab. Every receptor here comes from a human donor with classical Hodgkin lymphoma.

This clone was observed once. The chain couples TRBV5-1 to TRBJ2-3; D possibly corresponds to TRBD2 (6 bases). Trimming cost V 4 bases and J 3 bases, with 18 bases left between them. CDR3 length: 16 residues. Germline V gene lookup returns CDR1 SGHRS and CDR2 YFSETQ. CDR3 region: CASSLGTSLATDTQYF. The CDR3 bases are TGCGCCAGCAGCCTGGGTACTAGCCTCGCAACAGATACGCAGTATTTT.

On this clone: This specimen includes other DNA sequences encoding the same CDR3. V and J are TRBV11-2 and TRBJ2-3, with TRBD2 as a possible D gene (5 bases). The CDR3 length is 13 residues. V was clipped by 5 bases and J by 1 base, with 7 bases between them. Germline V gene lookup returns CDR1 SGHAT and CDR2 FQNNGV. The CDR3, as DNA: TGTGCCAGCAGCCTGAGGGGCACAGATACGCAGTATTTT. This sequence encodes CASSLRGTDTQYF.